This entry lists 22 T cell receptor beta chains sequenced from one sample in a study of CD8 T cells in ankylosing spondylitis. One entry per CDR3 protein, called by TCRdb with MiXCR from the 5' RACE reads. Here the sample spans about 340,000 distinct CDR3 sequences, roughly 14% being singletons. The source material was blood, either unsorted or a sorted T cell fraction (not recorded which). These receptors came from a male donor with ankylosing spondylitis or in good health (not recorded which).

This sequence joins TRBV20-1 and TRBJ2-1, with no clear D. The CDR3 is 15 amino acids. V was cut by 0 bases and J by 0 bases, with 9 bases left in between. Germline V gives CDR1 DFQATT, CDR2 SNEGSKA (reference sequence). The CDR3 DNA sequence: TGCAGTGCTAGAGATTCCCCAGGCTCCTACAATGAGCAGTTCTTC. Protein sequence: CSARDSPGSYNEQFF.

This clonotype has more than one count but fewer than ten. This rearrangement joins TRBV25-1 to TRBJ1-4; no clear D. Germline assignment: CDR1 MGHDK and CDR2 SYGVNS. The V end was cut by 3 bases, the J end by 4 bases, with 6 bases between. The length of the CDR3 is 13 residues. The CDR3 sequence is CASSDLRNEKLFF. CDR3 sequence (DNA): TGTGCCAGCAGTGATTTGCGTAATGAAAAACTGTTTTTT. Looking up the rest from reference TRBV25-1 and TRBJ1-4 gives the full variable domain: EADIYQTPRYLVIGTGKKITLECSQTMGHDKMYWYQQDPGMELHLIHYSYGVNSTEKGDLSSESTVSRIRTEHFPLTLESARPSHTSQYLCASSDLRNEKLFFGSGTQLSVL.

There are a few counts of this clonotype. J is TRBJ2-3 and V is TRBV20-1; 8 bases match TRBD2. CDR1 and CDR2 (germline): DFQATT, SNEGSKA (reference sequence). The CDR3 is 15 residues long. V gave up 5 bases and J gave up 1 base; unmatched junction bases: 8. CDR3 residues: CSAQRLAIGTDTQYF. As DNA, the CDR3 is TGCAGTGCTCAACGACTAGCGATCGGCACAGATACGCAGTATTTT.

The gene calls are TRBV12-3 or TRBV12-4 and TRBJ2-7; D may be TRBD1 or TRBD2 (6 bases each). The CDR3 sequence is 13 residues long. Trimming stripped 5 bases from V and 6 bases from J, with 14 bases between. Here the CDR3 DNA reads TGTGCCAGCAGTAGGGGGGCGGTGGGCGAGCAGTACTTC. Amino acid sequence: CASSRGAVGEQYF.

The gene calls are TRBV12-3 or TRBV12-4 and TRBJ2-5, with TRBD2 identical over 8 bases. The CDR3 spans 15 residues. The ends lost 1 base at V and 1 base at J; junction bases unmatched: 2. The DNA for the CDR3 is TGTGCCAGCAGTTTAGTAGCGGGGTCCCAAGAGACCCAGTACTTC. Encoded protein: CASSLVAGSQETQYF.

This clonotype was seen a few times. This rearrangement joins TRBV12-3 or TRBV12-4 to TRBJ1-3; tentatively, D is TRBD1 (5 bases). Deletions cut 5 bases from V and 10 bases from J, with 18 bases between. There are 14 residues in the CDR3. The CDR3 coding sequence is TGTGCCAGCAGTCGGGACTGGGCAAGGGAGACCATATATTTT. It encodes CASSRDWARETIYF.

This clonotype was seen a handful of times. The rearrangement joins TRBV12-3 or TRBV12-4 to TRBJ2-1; no definite D call. V gave up 5 bases and J gave up 8 bases, with 7 bases separating them. This CDR3 is 11 amino acids long. The CDR3 sequence: CASSDRDEQFF. CDR3 nucleotides: TGTGCCAGCAGTGATCGGGATGAGCAGTTCTTC.

The V and J genes are TRBV18 and TRBJ2-7; 8 nucleotides line up with TRBD2. This CDR3 is built from 15 residues. CDR1 is KGHSH, CDR2 LQKENI, per germline. Germline trimming cut 4 bases from V and 5 bases from J; bases unmatched to any gene: 10. The CDR3 here is CASSRGEREFDEQYF. CDR3 DNA sequence: TGTGCCAGCTCACGTGGGGAGCGGGAGTTCGACGAGCAGTACTTC.

V is TRBV4-2 and J is TRBJ2-5, with D unresolved. This CDR3 has 13 residues. The V end lost 1 base, the J end lost 4 bases, and 7 bases lay between the germline ends. CDR1 is LGHNA, CDR2 YNFKEQ, per germline. CDR3 protein: CASSQAPGETQYF. CDR3 in DNA: TGTGCCAGCAGCCAAGCCCCAGGAGAGACCCAGTACTTC.

The DNA of the CDR3 is TGTGCCAGCAGCCGGGAAGGGCAGGGCGCAATCTATGGCTACACCTTC. Amino acids: CASSREGQGAIYGYTF. The V gene is TRBV6-1, the J gene TRBJ1-2, with a tentative D call TRBD1 (5 bases). V lost 6 bases and J 4 bases, leaving 21 bases between the germline ends. CDR3 length: 16 residues. CDR1 and CDR2 from the germline V gene are MNHNS and SASEGT.

This clonotype was recorded a few times. V and J are TRBV20-1 and TRBJ1-1, with D unclear. Germline CDR1 DFQATT, CDR2 SNEGSKA (reference sequence). Trimming took off 0 bases at V and 1 base at J, with 15 bases between the two ends. The CDR3 extends over 16 amino acids. DNA for the CDR3: TGCAGTGCTAGAGATTCCCGAGAACAACGGAACACTGAAGCTTTCTTT. The encoded protein is CSARDSREQRNTEAFF.

This clonotype was found a few times. The chain employs TRBV6-1 and TRBJ1-1; 7 bases are a match to TRBD1. After removal of 6 bases from V and 4 bases from J, the junction contained 8 bases not matched to a gene. CDR1 and CDR2 (germline): MNHNS, SASEGT. CDR3 length: 14 amino acids. For the CDR3, the DNA is TGTGCCAGCAGCCGGGACAGTGGGGGCACTGAAGCTTTCTTT. Translating gives CASSRDSGGTEAFF.

This clonotype was detected only a few times. The V call is TRBV5-8, the J call TRBJ2-4, with 7 bases aligning to TRBD1. Losses at the gene ends were 5 bases for V and 1 base for J; bases not matched to a gene: 6. Per the germline V gene, CDR1 is SGHTS and CDR2 is YDEGEE. CDR3 length: 15 residues. The chain's CDR3 is CASRLQGPAKNIQYF. The CDR3 DNA reads TGTGCCAGCAGACTACAGGGGCCGGCCAAAAACATTCAGTACTTC.

This clonotype was found many times. CDR3 DNA sequence: TGTGCCAGCAGCCAAGGGACAGTTTCTACTGAAGCTTTCTTT. Translating gives CASSQGTVSTEAFF. The rearrangement joins TRBV3-1 to TRBJ1-1; D is perhaps TRBD1 (6 bases). V was shortened by 1 base and J by 5 bases, with 11 bases between the two germline ends. Per germline, CDR1 LGHDT and CDR2 YNNKEL (reference sequence). The CDR3 spans 14 residues.

This clonotype was seen once. The chain employs TRBV20-1 and TRBJ1-2; D not resolved. Germline values: CDR1 DFQATT, CDR2 SNEGSKA (reference sequence). The CDR3 runs 14 residues. Trimming removed 5 bases at V and 3 bases at J, with 16 bases between. The CDR3 loop is CSAPPGLSDYGYTF. For the CDR3, the DNA is TGCAGTGCTCCCCCCGGGTTGAGCGACTATGGCTACACCTTC.

The CDR3, as DNA: TGTGCCTGGAGTGTAGCGACAGGGGCATGGGAGCAGTTCTTC. Encoded protein: CAWSVATGAWEQFF. The chain is built from TRBV30 and TRBJ2-1, with TRBD1 identical over 8 bases. The germline V gene has CDR1 GTSNPN and CDR2 SVGIG (reference sequence). The CDR3 runs 14 residues. Losses at the gene ends were 0 bases for V and 10 bases for J; bases not matched to a gene: 8.

A single count supports this clonotype. The DNA of the CDR3 is TGCAGTGCTAGAGATCCCTACGAGCAGTACTTC. Its protein product is CSARDPYEQYF. The chain is built from TRBV20-1 and TRBJ2-7; D not resolved. The germline V gene encodes CDR1 DFQATT and CDR2 SNEGSKA (reference sequence). The CDR3 has 11 residues. V dropped 0 bases and J dropped 2 bases, with 2 bases sitting between them.

This clonotype was counted between two and nine times. The V gene is TRBV5-1, the J gene TRBJ2-1, with 9 bases that match TRBD1. V was pared by 4 bases and J by 7 bases, with 6 bases of the junction left unmatched. The length of the CDR3 is 14 residues. Germline lookup yields CDR1 SGHRS and CDR2 YFSETQ. The CDR3 DNA reads TGCGCCAGCAGCACCACCGGGACAGGGAATGAGCAGTTCTTC. It codes for CASSTTGTGNEQFF.

The rearrangement links TRBV20-1 to TRBJ1-5, with unresolved D. Germline CDR1 is DFQATT and CDR2 is SNEGSKA (reference sequence). This CDR3 has 14 amino acids. V gave up 0 bases and J gave up 2 bases, with 8 bases separating them. Here the CDR3 reads CSAREGWGNQPQHF. In nucleotides, the CDR3 is TGCAGTGCTAGAGAAGGGTGGGGCAATCAGCCCCAGCATTTT.

This chain connects TRBV19 to TRBJ1-4; D not certain. There are 15 residues in the CDR3. Trimming removed 5 bases from V and 2 bases from J, with 12 bases in between. Germline values: CDR1 LNHDA, CDR2 SQIVND (reference sequence). The CDR3 loop is CASSVAVRTNEKLFF. CDR3 coding DNA: TGTGCCAGTAGTGTCGCGGTACGGACTAATGAAAAACTGTTTTTT. The full variable domain, in which reference TRBV19 and TRBJ1-4 provide the parts outside the CDR3, is DGGITQSPKYLFRKEGQNVTLSCEQNLNHDAMYWYRQDPGQGLRLIYYSQIVNDFQKGDIAEGYSVSREKKESFPLTVTSAQKNPTAFYLCASSVAVRTNEKLFFGSGTQLSVL.

This clonotype was observed at least ten times. This chain uses TRBV6-1 with TRBJ2-7; 7 nucleotides match TRBD1. Per germline, CDR1 MNHNS and CDR2 SASEGT. The CDR3 totals 14 residues. J gave up 5 bases and V 5 bases, and 9 bases lay outside the gene matches. CDR3 residues: CASSRIGQVNEQYF. The CDR3 DNA reads as TGTGCCAGCAGTAGAATAGGACAGGTCAACGAGCAGTACTTC.

Only a few counts were recorded for this clonotype. This chain links TRBV4-1 with TRBJ1-2, with TRBD1 identical over 9 bases. The CDR3 runs 15 residues. Germline CDR1 and CDR2: MGHRA and YSYEKL. The V gene end was trimmed by 0 bases and the J gene end by 11 bases; junction bases not matched to a gene: 10. In nucleotides, the CDR3 is TGCGCCAGCAGCCAAGAACTAGGTACAGGGGGCTTATACACCTTC. It codes for CASSQELGTGGLYTF.